This T cell receptor (beta chain) was sequenced in a study of T cell repertoires in cytomegalovirus infection. General study points: CMV carriers with the relevant HLA were identified by cumulative public TCR beta family frequency.

TCRdb re-called the reads with MiXCR, one entry per CDR3 protein. The table has 310,000 or so distinct CDR3 sequences, roughly a tenth seen once; the top ten hold over 2.5%. This CDR3 comprises 17 residues. Trimming took 7 bases from V and 0 from J; bases not matched to a gene: 12. CDR1 is MDHEN, CDR2 SYDVKM, per germline. Worth noting for this clonotype: What it binds is unknown. This may arise from a read error, as a much more abundant clone is one base away.

The sample comprised PBMCs. The source is a human donor in good health (CMV status not recorded). Some clones in this sample may be carry-over from other donors' samples. This chain uses TRBV28 with TRBJ2-1, with TRBD2 identical over 7 bases. CDR3 residues: CASNFHGGGSSYNEQFF. DNA for the CDR3: TGTGCCAGCAACTTCCATGGGGGGGGGAGCTCCTACAATGAGCAGTTCTTC.